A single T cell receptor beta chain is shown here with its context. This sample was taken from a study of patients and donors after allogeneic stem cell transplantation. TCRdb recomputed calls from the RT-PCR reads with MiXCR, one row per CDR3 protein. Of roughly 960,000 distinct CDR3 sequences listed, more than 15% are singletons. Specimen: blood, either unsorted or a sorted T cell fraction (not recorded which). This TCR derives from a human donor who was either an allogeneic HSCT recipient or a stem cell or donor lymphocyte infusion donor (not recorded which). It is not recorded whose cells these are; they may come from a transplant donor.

The CDR3 nucleotides read TGTGCCAGCAGCTTAAAATCGCTAGCGGTTTACAATGAGCAGTTCTTC. Its protein product is CASSLKSLAVYNEQFF. The V gene is TRBV7-9, the J gene TRBJ2-1; 7 nucleotides line up with TRBD2. V dropped 2 bases and J dropped 4; count of bases not matched to a gene: 8. The germline gives CDR1 SEHNR, CDR2 FQNEAQ (reference sequence). This CDR3 contains 16 residues.